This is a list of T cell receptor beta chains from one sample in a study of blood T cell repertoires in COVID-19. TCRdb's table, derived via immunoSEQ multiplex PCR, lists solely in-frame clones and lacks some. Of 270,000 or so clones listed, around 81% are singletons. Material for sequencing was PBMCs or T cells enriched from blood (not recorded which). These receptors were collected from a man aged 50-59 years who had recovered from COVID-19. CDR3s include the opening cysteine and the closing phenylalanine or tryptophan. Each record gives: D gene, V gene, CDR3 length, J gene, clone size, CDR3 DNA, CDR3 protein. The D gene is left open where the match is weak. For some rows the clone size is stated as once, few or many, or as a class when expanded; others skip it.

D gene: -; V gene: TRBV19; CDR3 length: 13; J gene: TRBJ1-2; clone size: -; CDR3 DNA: TGTGCCAGTAGCTCCCAGGGGTTCTATGGCTACACCTTC; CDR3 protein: CASSSQGFYGYTF
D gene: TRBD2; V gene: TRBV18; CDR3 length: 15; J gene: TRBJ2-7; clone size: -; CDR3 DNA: TGTGCCAGCTCACCCCCGTCCCGGGGGGCCTACGAGCAGTACTTC; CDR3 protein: CASSPPSRGAYEQYF
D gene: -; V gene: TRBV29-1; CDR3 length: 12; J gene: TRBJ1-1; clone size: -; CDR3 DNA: TGCAGCGTTGGGGCGCCGGAGGCTGAAGCTTTCTTT; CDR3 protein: CSVGAPEAEAFF
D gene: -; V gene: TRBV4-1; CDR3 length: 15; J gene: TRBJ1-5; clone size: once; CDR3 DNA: TGCGCCAGCAGCCCATTACTAAATAGCAATCAGCCCCAGCATTTT; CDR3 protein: CASSPLLNSNQPQHF
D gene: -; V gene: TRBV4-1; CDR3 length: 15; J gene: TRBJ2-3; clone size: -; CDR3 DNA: TGCGCCAGCAGTCTTCCTGGGGGGAGCACAGATACGCAGTATTTT; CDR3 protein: CASSLPGGSTDTQYF
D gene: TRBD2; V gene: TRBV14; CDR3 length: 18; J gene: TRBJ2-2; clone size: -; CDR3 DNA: TGTGCCAGCTTCCCGGGACTAGCGGGAGGGTTACCCACCGGGGAGCTGTTTTTT; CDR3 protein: CASFPGLAGGLPTGELFF
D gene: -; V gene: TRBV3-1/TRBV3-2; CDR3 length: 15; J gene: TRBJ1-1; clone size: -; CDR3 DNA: TGTGCCAGCAGCCAAGGAGATCCGGGAAGGTCTGAAGCTTTCTTT; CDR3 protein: CASSQGDPGRSEAFF
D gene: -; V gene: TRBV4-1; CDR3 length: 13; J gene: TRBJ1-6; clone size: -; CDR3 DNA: TGCGCCAGCAGCCAATTCGGGAGCCCCACCCTCCACTTT; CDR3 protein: CASSQFGSPTLHF
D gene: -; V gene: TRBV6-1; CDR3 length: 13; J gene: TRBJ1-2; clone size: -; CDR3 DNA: TGTGCCAGCAGTGGTTACAGAACCTATGGCTACACCTTC; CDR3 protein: CASSGYRTYGYTF
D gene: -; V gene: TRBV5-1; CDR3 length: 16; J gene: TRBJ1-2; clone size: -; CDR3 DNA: TGCGCCAGCAGCTTGGCCTTGGCAGGAGCGGATGATGGCTACACCTTC; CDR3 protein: CASSLALAGADDGYTF
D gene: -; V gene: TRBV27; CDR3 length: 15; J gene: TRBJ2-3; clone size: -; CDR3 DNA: TGTGCCAGCAGCCGCCTGGTGGGGGGGGGCGATACGCAGTATTTT; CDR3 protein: CASSRLVGGGDTQYF
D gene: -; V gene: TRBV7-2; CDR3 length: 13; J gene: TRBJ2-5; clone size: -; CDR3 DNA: TGTGCCAGCAGCTTCGGTTTGTTGGAGACCCAGTACTTC; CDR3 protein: CASSFGLLETQYF
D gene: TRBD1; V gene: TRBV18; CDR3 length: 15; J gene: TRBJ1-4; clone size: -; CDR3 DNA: TGTGCCAGCTCATACAACAGGGGCTCCGAAGAAAAACTGTTTTTT; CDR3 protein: CASSYNRGSEEKLFF
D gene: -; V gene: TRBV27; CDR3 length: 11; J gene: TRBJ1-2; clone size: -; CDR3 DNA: TGTGCCAGCCGAAGTGGTGGCGGCTACACCTTC; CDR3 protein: CASRSGGGYTF
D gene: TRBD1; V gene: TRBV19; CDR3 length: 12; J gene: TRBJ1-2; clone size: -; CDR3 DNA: TGTGCCACCGAACAGGGGGGGTATGGCTACACCTTC; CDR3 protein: CATEQGGYGYTF
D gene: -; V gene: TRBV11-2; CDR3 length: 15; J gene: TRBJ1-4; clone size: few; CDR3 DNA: TGTGCCAGCAGCTCCTTGGGGCACACTAATGAAAAACTGTTTTTT; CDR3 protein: CASSSLGHTNEKLFF